What follows is one TCR beta chain and its context. The sample originates from a study of control samples from healthy donors and cancer patients. The CDR3 has 16 amino acids. V gave up 4 bases and J gave up 6 bases, with 19 bases separating them. Germline V gene data show CDR1 as SGHAT and CDR2 as FQNNGV. TCRdb's copy holds only in-frame clones and misses some; the assay was immunoSEQ multiplex PCR. The sample lists 100,000 to 120,000 clones, 88% occurring once. This receptor was obtained from a woman aged 60-75 years with lung cancer. The chain recombines TRBV11-2 with TRBJ2-4; D tentatively fits TRBD1 or TRBD2 (6 bases each). The sequenced material came from PBMCs. The CDR3 loop is CASSSSRWGAVNIQYF. In nucleotides, the CDR3 is TGTGCCAGCAGCTCCAGTCGGTGGGGGGCGGTAAACATTCAGTACTTC.